This TCR beta chain was sequenced during a study of T cell responses to AZD1222 COVID-19 vaccine. Study results and caveats: The breadth and depth of Spike-specific TCRs increased once two AZD1222 doses had been given. Repertoire sampling occurred only after the peak T cell response. Females made up more of the donors, who were largely white British, and clonal diversity may have come out too low. Distributed over spike, vaccine-associated CD4 TCRs predominated at 160-218 and 743-854.

As to this clone: Its antigen is unknown. The junction does not match germline at one end; this may be a read error.

TCRdb's table, derived via immunoSEQ multiplex PCR, lists solely in-frame clones and lacks some. The table has 95,000 to 150,000 clones, approximately 84% seen once; the top ten hold about 7.8%. Germline assignment: CDR1 KGHSH and CDR2 LQKENI. The CDR3 consists of 15 residues. The sequences come from peripheral blood, collected on day 0 of AZD1222 vaccination. V is TRBV18 and J is TRBJ1-4; D is uncertain. This receptor was obtained from an adult in good health. The CDR3 coding sequence is TGTGCCAGCTCCCCACGGGCAGAACAGATTGAAAAACTGTTTTTT. Its protein product is CASSPRAEQIEKLFF.